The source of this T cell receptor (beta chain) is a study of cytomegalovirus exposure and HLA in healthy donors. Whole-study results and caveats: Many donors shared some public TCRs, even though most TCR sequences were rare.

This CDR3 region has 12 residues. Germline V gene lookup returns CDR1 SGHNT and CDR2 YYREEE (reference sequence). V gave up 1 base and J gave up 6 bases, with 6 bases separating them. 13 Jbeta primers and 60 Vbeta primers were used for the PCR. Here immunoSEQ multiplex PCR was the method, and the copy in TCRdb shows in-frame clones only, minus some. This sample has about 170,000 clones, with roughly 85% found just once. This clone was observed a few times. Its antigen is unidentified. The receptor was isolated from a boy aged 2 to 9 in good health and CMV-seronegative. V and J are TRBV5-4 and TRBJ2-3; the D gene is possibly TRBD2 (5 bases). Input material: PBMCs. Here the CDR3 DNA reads TGTGCCAGCAGCTTGTGGGAGGATACGCAGTATTTT. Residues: CASSLWEDTQYF.